A single sample is the source of the 14 T cell receptor beta chains below, sequenced in a study of beta chain bispecific antibodies for T cell cancers. No antigen has been assigned to these receptors. TCRdb called the 5' RACE reads again in MiXCR, with one record for every CDR3 protein. The table has tens of thousands of distinct CDR3 sequences, over 2% seen once. Blood mononuclear cells were expanded for 3 to 4 days using either OKT3 anti-CD3 antibody or CD3/CD28 beads. Notes on the study in general: Normal T cells contributed less of the targeted TRBV signal than the leukemia cells did.

Sequenced: healthy donor T cells cultured with leukemia cells. All receptors come from a human donor in good health. Some clones in this sample may be carry-over from other donors' samples.

Ten or more counts support this clonotype. The chain has TRBV14 and TRBJ2-6, with D hard to call. Trimming took off 1 base at V and 0 bases at J, with 10 bases between the two ends. Germline V gene data show CDR1 as SGHDN and CDR2 as FVKESK. The CDR3 covers 17 residues. DNA for the CDR3: TGTGCCAGCAGCCAAGGCGAAGTCCCCTCTGGGGCCAACGTCCTGACTTTC. Translated, it gives CASSQGEVPSGANVLTF.

This clonotype is categorized as medium-sized (0.01 to 0.1%). The chain joins TRBV5-1 to TRBJ1-1; D is uncertain. This CDR3 spans 12 amino acids. With 2 bases removed from V and 4 bases from J, the gap between germline ends came to 6 bases. Germline CDR1 reads SGHRS; CDR2 reads YFSETQ. The CDR3 DNA follows: TGCGCCAGCAGCTTACGTGGCACTGAAGCTTTCTTT. Protein sequence: CASSLRGTEAFF.

This clonotype occurred many times. The CDR3 reads CASSQGTGGLNEQFF. Written as DNA, the CDR3 is TGTGCCAGCAGCCAAGGGACGGGGGGACTCAATGAGCAGTTCTTC. The V call is TRBV4-2, the J call TRBJ2-1; 7 bases agree with TRBD2. The CDR3 is made up of 15 amino acids. Trimming removed 1 base from V and 6 bases from J; junction bases left unmatched: 6. Germline CDR1 LGHNA, CDR2 YNFKEQ.

Relative to its sample, this clonotype is medium-sized (0.01 to 0.1%). This chain links TRBV5-1 with TRBJ1-1; 7 bases map to TRBD1. The CDR3 extends over 16 amino acids. CDR1 is SGHRS, CDR2 YFSETQ, per germline. V was pared by 4 bases and J by 1 base, with 10 bases of the junction left unmatched. CDR3: CASSMRRTGTNTEAFF. The CDR3 DNA reads TGCGCCAGCAGCATGCGTCGGACAGGAACGAACACTGAAGCTTTCTTT.

In its sample, this clonotype was seen many times. The chain uses TRBV3-1 and TRBJ2-5, with TRBD2 matching 13 bases. Losses at the gene ends were 4 bases for V and 6 bases for J; bases not matched to a gene: 8. The CDR3 runs 16 residues. Germline V gene data show CDR1 as LGHDT and CDR2 as YNNKEL (reference sequence). The CDR3 DNA sequence: TGTGCCAGCAGCCCACTACTAGCGGGGGGGCCTAAGACCCAGTACTTC. Translated: CASSPLLAGGPKTQYF.

This clonotype was seen repeatedly, ten times or more. V usage is TRBV28 and J usage is TRBJ2-3, with unresolved D. The germline gives CDR1 MDHEN, CDR2 SYDVKM. V was cut by 4 bases and J by 3 bases, with 8 bases left in between. The CDR3 extends over 13 amino acids. CDR3 loop: CASSWTPTDTQYF. The CDR3 DNA reads as TGTGCCAGCAGTTGGACCCCAACAGATACGCAGTATTTT.

Many counts were recorded for this clonotype. This sequence joins TRBV3-1 and TRBJ1-1; TRBD1 might be the D (6 bases). In germline, CDR1 is LGHDT, CDR2 YNNKEL (reference sequence). This CDR3 is 13 amino acids long. The V end was cut by 1 base, the J end by 7 bases, with 10 bases between. The CDR3 region is CASSQAGAGEAFF. Here the CDR3 DNA reads TGTGCCAGCAGCCAAGCGGGGGCGGGTGAAGCTTTCTTT.

This clonotype has a count of ten or more. The chain links TRBV20-1 to TRBJ2-2; 8 bases fit TRBD2. The CDR3 contains 15 residues. CDR1 and CDR2 from the germline V gene are DFQATT and SNEGSKA (reference sequence). The junction had 12 bases not matched to a gene; V was cut back by 5 bases and J by 7 bases. CDR3 in DNA: TGCAGTGCTTTAAGACCGGGGGGGACGGTCGGGGAGCTGTTTTTT. It specifies CSALRPGGTVGELFF.

Many counts were recorded for this clonotype. The chain links TRBV2 to TRBJ2-1; unclear D gene. Germline V CDR1 and CDR2: SNHLY, FYNNEI. V dropped 2 bases and J dropped 7 bases, with 12 bases sitting between them. The CDR3 totals 14 residues. CDR3 loop: CASSESAWWNEQFF. The CDR3, as DNA: TGTGCCAGCAGTGAAAGTGCATGGTGGAATGAGCAGTTCTTC.

As for this clonotype: At one end, the junction sequence differs from germline, possibly due to a read error. J is TRBJ2-3 and V is TRBV30; D gene uncertain. CDR3 length equals 11 residues. In germline, CDR1 is GTSNPN, CDR2 SVGIG (reference sequence). CDR3 bases: TGTGCCTGGAGTGTAAAAGATACGCTGTATTTT. It yields the protein CAWSVKDTLYF. The variable domain in full, completed from reference TRBV30 and TRBJ2-3, reads SQTIHQWPATLVQPVGSPLSLECTVEGTSNPNLYWYRQAAGRGLQLLFYSVGIGQISSEVPQNLSASRPQDRQFILSSKKLLLSDSGFYLCAWSVKDTLYFGPGTRLTVL.

This clonotype was picked up many times. The rearrangement links TRBV27 to TRBJ2-1, with D possibly matching TRBD1 (6 bases). Per germline, CDR1 MNHEY and CDR2 SMNVEV (reference sequence). This CDR3 contains 14 residues. With 5 bases removed from V and 5 bases from J, the gap between germline ends came to 13 bases. CDR3: CASSPSGQNNEQFF. The CDR3 DNA sequence: TGTGCCAGCAGTCCATCCGGACAGAACAATGAGCAGTTCTTC.

This clonotype came up many times. The gene calls are TRBV27 and TRBJ2-7; 9 bases align to TRBD1. J was trimmed by 5 bases and V by 5 bases; bases with no gene match: 10. Germline V lookup: CDR1 MNHEY, CDR2 SMNVEV (reference sequence). The CDR3 spans 15 residues. Here the CDR3 DNA reads TGTGCCAGCAGTCCCCGGACAGGGGACCTCAACGAGCAGTACTTC. As protein: CASSPRTGDLNEQYF.

This clonotype was recorded many times. The chain combines TRBV2 with TRBJ1-5, with 7 bases fitting TRBD1. Germline trimming cut 6 bases from V and 3 bases from J; bases unmatched to any gene: 2. There are 13 residues in the CDR3. Germline values: CDR1 SNHLY, CDR2 FYNNEI. The CDR3 loop reads CASRQGVNQPQHF. DNA of the CDR3: TGTGCCAGCAGGCAGGGGGTCAATCAGCCCCAGCATTTT.

This clonotype was counted at least ten times. The rearrangement links TRBV5-1 to TRBJ2-3, with D unresolved. Looked up from germline, CDR1 is SGHRS and CDR2 is YFSETQ. Trimming stripped 0 bases from V and 5 bases from J, with 7 bases between. This CDR3 has 13 amino acids. In DNA, the CDR3 is TGCGCCAGCAGCTTGGTCCCTGTAGATACGCAGTATTTT. Encoded protein: CASSLVPVDTQYF.